Listed below are T cell receptor beta chains from one sample, sequenced in a study of T cell responses to AZD1222 COVID-19 vaccine. Sequenced by immunoSEQ multiplex PCR; TCRdb stores in-frame clones only, minus some. The sample records 100,000 to 120,000 clones, around 92% being singletons. Sequenced here: peripheral blood, sampled on day 0 of AZD1222 vaccination. These receptors were collected from an adult in good health. Each CDR3 is given without its conserved first and last residue. The listing skips clone size in some rows; elsewhere it reads once, few, many or a size class.

abundance	v_gene	j_gene	CDR3aa
NA	TRBV19	TRBJ2-1	ASRVTSTYNEQF
NA	TRBV9	TRBJ2-5	ASSVPSGGETQY
once	TRBV7-8	TRBJ2-1	ASSFPPASGPLSYNEQF
NA	TRBV29-1	TRBJ1-2	SVDRSQGVGYT
NA	TRBV7-8	TRBJ2-5	ASTEAGTGGQETQY
once	TRBV11-3	TRBJ2-5	ASKKLGKTQY
NA	TRBV9	TRBJ2-1	ASSVSPGQGRDEQF
NA	TRBV6-6	TRBJ1-3	ASSRQGSLLSGNTIY
once	TRBV29-1	TRBJ1-5	SVDGARLGRQPQH
NA	TRBV7-9	TRBJ1-3	ASSLLGGSGNTIY
once	TRBV5-1	TRBJ2-5	ASSSSSGGARETQY
NA	TRBV18	TRBJ2-5	ASSMGVQETQY
NA	TRBV3-1/TRBV3-2	TRBJ1-3	ASSHPQEHTIY
NA	TRBV7-3	TRBJ2-1	ASSSSGEQF
NA	TRBV4-1	TRBJ1-2	ASSQDRGGYT
NA	TRBV5-1	TRBJ2-3	ASSLEGSSTDTQY
NA	TRBV3-1/TRBV3-2	TRBJ1-2	ASSQGDRGGYGYT
NA	TRBV7-8	TRBJ1-2	ASSVAGHRKVDGYT
NA	TRBV3-1/TRBV3-2	TRBJ2-3	ASSQDSASRDTQY
NA	TRBV5-4	TRBJ2-3	ASSPGPTSTDTQY
NA	TRBV6-6	TRBJ1-1	ATTRGTGDAEAF
NA	TRBV12-5	TRBJ2-4	ASGHQGGNIQY
once	TRBV7-9	TRBJ2-1	AGRHGYNEQF
NA	TRBV2	TRBJ2-4	ASSEGELATKNIQY
once	TRBV11-3	TRBJ1-1	ASSLSNTEAF
NA	TRBV6-4	TRBJ1-1	ASKPSTGIDTEAF
NA	TRBV7-9	TRBJ1-2	ASSLGRDGDNYGYT
NA	TRBV21-1	TRBJ1-6	ASSKVQVNSPLH
NA	TRBV11-2	TRBJ1-3	ASSFNPLTGGNTIY
NA	TRBV14	TRBJ2-1	ASSPTKLTGVTTYNEQF
NA	TRBV10-1	TRBJ1-2	ASSGGNYGYT
NA	TRBV24-1	TRBJ2-5	ATSDLRDNQETQY
NA	TRBV30	TRBJ2-7	AWSVQGNYEQY
NA	TRBV7-3	TRBJ2-1	ASSVGVGRNEQF
NA	TRBV2	TRBJ2-7	ASNSQGQAAYEQY
NA	TRBV6-5	TRBJ2-5	ATREGRTKTQY
NA	TRBV5-6	TRBJ2-7	ASSGLSYEQY
NA	TRBV19	TRBJ1-4	ASSVPGHGNEKLF
NA	TRBV7-6	TRBJ2-7	ASSLDVAYEQY
NA	TRBV30	TRBJ1-4	AWKQPPTNEKLF